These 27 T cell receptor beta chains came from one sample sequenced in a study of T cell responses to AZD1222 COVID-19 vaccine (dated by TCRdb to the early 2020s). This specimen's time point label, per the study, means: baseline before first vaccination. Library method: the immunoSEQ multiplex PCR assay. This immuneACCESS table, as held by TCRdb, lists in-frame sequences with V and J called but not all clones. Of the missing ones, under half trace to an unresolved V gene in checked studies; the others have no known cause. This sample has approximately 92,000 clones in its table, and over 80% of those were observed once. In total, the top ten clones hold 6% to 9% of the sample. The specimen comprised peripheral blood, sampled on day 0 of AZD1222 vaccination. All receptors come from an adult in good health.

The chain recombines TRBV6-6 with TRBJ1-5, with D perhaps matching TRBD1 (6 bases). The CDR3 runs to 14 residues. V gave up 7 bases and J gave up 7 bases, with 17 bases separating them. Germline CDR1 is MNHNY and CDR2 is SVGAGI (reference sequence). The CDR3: CASTYGAGEQPQHF. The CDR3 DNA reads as TGTGCCAGCACCTACGGGGCAGGGGAACAGCCCCAGCATTTT.

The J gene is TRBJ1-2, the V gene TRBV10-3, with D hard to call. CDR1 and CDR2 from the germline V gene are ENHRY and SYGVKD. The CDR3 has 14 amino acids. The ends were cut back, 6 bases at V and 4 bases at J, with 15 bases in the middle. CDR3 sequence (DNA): TGTGCCATCAGCGCTGGGAGTTCGGGCTATGGCTACACCTTC. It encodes CAISAGSSGYGYTF.

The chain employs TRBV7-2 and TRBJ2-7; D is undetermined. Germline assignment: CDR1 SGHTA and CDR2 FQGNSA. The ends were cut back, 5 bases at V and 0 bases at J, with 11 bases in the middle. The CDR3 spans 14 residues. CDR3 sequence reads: CASSPTYSSYEQYF. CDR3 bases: TGTGCCAGCAGCCCGACTTATTCCTCCTACGAGCAGTACTTC.

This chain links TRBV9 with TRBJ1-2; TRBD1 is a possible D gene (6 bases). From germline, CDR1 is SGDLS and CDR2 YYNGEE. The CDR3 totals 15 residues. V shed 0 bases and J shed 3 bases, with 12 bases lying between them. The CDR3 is CASSVATGPYYGYTF. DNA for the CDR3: TGTGCCAGCAGCGTAGCTACAGGGCCCTACTATGGCTACACCTTC.

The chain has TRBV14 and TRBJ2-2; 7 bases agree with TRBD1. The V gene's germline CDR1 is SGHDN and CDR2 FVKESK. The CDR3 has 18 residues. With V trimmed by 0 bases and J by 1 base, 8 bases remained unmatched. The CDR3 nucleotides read TGTGCCAGCAGCCAAGATTGGCCGTGGACAGGGAACACCGGGGAGCTGTTTTTT. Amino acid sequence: CASSQDWPWTGNTGELFF.

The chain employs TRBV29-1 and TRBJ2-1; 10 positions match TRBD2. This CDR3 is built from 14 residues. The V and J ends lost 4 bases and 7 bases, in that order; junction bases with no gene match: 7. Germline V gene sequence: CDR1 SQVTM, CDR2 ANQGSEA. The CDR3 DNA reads TGCAGCGTTGTATCCAGCGGGAGGGGTAATGAGCAGTTCTTC. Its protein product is CSVVSSGRGNEQFF.

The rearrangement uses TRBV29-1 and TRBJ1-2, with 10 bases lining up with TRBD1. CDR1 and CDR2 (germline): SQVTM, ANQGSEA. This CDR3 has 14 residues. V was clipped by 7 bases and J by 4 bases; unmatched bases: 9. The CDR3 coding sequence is TGCAGCGCCCGAAGGGACAGGGGTGGCTATGGCTACACCTTC. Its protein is CSARRDRGGYGYTF.

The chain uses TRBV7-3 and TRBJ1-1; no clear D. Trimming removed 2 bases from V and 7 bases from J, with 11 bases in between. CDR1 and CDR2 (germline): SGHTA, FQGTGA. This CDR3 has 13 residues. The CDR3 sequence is CASSLYGRDEAFF. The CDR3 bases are TGTGCCAGCAGCTTATATGGGCGAGATGAAGCTTTCTTT.

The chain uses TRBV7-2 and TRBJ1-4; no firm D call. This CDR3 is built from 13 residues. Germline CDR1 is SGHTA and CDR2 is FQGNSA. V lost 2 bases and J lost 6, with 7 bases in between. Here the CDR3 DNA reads TGTGCCAGCAGCTTAAGTCAGTATGAAAAACTGTTTTTT. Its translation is CASSLSQYEKLFF. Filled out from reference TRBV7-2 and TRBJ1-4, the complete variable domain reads GAGVSQSPSNKVTEKGKDVELRCDPISGHTALYWYRQSLGQGLEFLIYFQGNSAPDKSGLPSDRFSAERTGGSVSTLTIQRTQQEDSAVYLCASSLSQYEKLFFGSGTQLSVL.

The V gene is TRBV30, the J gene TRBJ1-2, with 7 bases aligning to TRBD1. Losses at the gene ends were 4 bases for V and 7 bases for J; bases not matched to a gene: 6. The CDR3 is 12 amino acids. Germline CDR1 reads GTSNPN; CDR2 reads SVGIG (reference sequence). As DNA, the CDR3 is TGTGCCTGGAAGGGAGGGGGCGGTGGCTACACCTTC. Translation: CAWKGGGGGYTF.

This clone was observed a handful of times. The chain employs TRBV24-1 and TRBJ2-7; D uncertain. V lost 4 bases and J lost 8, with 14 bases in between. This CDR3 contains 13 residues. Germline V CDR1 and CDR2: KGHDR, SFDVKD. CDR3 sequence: CATSDWARRKQYF. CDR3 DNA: TGTGCCACCAGTGACTGGGCCCGAAGGAAGCAGTACTTC.

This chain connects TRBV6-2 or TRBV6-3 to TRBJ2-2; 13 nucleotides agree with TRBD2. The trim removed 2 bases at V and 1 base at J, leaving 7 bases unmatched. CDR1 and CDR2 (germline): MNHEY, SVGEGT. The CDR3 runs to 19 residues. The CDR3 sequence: CASSYDRTSGGMNTGELFF. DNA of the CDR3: TGTGCCAGCAGTTACGACCGGACTAGCGGGGGCATGAACACCGGGGAGCTGTTTTTT.

The CDR3: CASSLVSGVSSYNEQFF. The CDR3, as DNA: TGTGCCAGCAGCCTAGTTAGCGGGGTAAGCTCCTACAATGAGCAGTTCTTC. The chain uses TRBV4-2 and TRBJ2-1; TRBD2 matches at 8 bases. This CDR3 region has 17 residues. V was clipped by 4 bases and J by 0 bases; unmatched bases: 8. CDR1 LGHNA and CDR2 YNFKEQ come from the germline V gene.

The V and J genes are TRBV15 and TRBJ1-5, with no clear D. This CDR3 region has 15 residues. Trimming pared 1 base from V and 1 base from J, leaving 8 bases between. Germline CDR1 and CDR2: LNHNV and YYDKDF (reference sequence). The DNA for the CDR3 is TGTGCCACCAGCAGAGGGACCCCCAGCAATCAGCCCCAGCATTTT. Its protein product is CATSRGTPSNQPQHF.

The CDR3 bases are TGTGCCAGTAGTCAGGCTAGCGGGACGTGGAATGAGCAGTTCTTC. Protein sequence: CASSQASGTWNEQFF. V is TRBV19 and J is TRBJ2-1; 9 bases are shared with TRBD2. The CDR3 spans 15 residues. Germline assignment: CDR1 LNHDA and CDR2 SQIVND (reference sequence). Trimming at V came to 5 bases and at J to 7 bases, leaving 9 bases not matched to a gene.

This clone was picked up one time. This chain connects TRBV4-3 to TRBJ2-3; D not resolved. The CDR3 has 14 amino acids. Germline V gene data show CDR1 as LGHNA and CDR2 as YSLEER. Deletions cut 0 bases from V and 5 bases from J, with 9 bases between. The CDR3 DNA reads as TGCGCCAGCAGCCAAGACCCCCAGCAAGATACGCAGTATTTT. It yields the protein CASSQDPQQDTQYF.

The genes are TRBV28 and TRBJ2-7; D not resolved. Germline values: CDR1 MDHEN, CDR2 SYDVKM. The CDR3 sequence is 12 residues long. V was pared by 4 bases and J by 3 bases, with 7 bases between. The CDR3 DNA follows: TGTGCCAGCAGTTCCCCAGTCTACGAGCAGTACTTC. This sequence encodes CASSSPVYEQYF.

In DNA form, the CDR3 reads TGTGCCAGCAGTTCTGATCAACAGGGTGGGGAAGCTTTCTTT. It translates to CASSSDQQGGEAFF. This chain connects TRBV6-4 to TRBJ1-1; maybe TRBD1 (6 bases). CDR1 and CDR2 (germline): MRHNA, SNTAGT. The CDR3 extends over 14 amino acids. V lost 5 bases and J lost 8, with 18 bases in between.

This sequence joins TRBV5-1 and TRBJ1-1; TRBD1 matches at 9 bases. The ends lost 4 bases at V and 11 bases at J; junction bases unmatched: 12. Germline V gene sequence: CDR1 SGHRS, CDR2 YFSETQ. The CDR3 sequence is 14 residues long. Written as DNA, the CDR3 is TGCGCCAGCAGCAGAGAACAGGGGGCGCTTGGGGCTTTCTTT. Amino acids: CASSREQGALGAFF.

The CDR3 here is CASSPMAGSYNEQFF. The CDR3 region has the DNA TGTGCCAGCAGCCCGATGGCGGGCTCCTACAATGAGCAGTTCTTC. V usage is TRBV3-1 (or the pseudogene TRBV3-2) and J usage is TRBJ2-1; possibly TRBD2 for D (5 bases). The CDR3 sequence is 15 residues long. Germline lookup yields CDR1 LGHDT and CDR2 YNNKEL (reference sequence). V shed 4 bases and J shed 0 bases, with 10 bases lying between them.

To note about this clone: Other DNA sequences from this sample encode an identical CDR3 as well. The CDR3: CASIRGWGNTEAFF. CDR3 coding DNA: TGTGCCAGCATTCGAGGTTGGGGGAACACTGAAGCTTTCTTT. The chain is built from TRBV6-5 and TRBJ1-1; D remains ambiguous. V gave up 7 bases and J gave up 1 base, with 13 bases separating them. The CDR3 sequence is 14 residues long. The germline V gene has CDR1 MNHEY and CDR2 SVGAGI.

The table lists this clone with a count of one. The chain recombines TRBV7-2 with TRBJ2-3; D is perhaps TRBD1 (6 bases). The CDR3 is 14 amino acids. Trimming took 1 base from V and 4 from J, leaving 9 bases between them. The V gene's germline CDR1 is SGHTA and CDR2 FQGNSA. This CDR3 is CASSLDRAADTQYF. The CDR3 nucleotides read TGTGCCAGCAGCTTAGACAGGGCGGCAGATACGCAGTATTTT. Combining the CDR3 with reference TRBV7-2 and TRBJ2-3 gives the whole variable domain GAGVSQSPSNKVTEKGKDVELRCDPISGHTALYWYRQSLGQGLEFLIYFQGNSAPDKSGLPSDRFSAERTGGSVSTLTIQRTQQEDSAVYLCASSLDRAADTQYFGPGTRLTVL.

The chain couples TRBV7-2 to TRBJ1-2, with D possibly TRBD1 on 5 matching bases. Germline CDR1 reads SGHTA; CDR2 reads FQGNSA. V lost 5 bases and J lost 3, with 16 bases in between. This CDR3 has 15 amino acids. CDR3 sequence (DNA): TGTGCCAGCAGCCCCTCATGGGACTCATACTATGGCTACACCTTC. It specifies CASSPSWDSYYGYTF.

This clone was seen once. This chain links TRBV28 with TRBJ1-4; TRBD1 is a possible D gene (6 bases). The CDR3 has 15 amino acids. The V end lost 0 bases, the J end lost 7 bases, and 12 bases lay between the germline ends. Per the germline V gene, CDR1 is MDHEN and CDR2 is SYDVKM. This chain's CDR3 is CASSLWSGGREKLFF. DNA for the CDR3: TGTGCCAGCAGTTTATGGTCGGGGGGCCGTGAAAAACTGTTTTTT.

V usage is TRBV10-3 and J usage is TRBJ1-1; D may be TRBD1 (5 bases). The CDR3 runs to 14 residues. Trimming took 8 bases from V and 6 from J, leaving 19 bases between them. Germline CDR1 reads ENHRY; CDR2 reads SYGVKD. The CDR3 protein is CAIRSNDRLPEAFF. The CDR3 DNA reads TGTGCCATCCGGTCTAACGACAGACTTCCTGAAGCTTTCTTT.

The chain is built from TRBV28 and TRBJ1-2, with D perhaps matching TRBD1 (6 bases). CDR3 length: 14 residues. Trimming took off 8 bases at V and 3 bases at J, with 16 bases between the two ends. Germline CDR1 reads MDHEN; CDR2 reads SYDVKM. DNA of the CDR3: TGTGCCAGCCTATTACAGGGATTGGACTATGGCTACACCTTC. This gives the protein CASLLQGLDYGYTF.

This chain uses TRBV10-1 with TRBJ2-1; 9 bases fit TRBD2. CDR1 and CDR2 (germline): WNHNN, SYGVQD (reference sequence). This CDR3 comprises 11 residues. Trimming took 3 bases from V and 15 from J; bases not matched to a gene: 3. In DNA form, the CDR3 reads TGCGCCAGCAGTGATAGCGGGAGTGTGTTCTTC. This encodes CASSDSGSVFF.